This record looks at one T cell receptor beta chain sequence and its context. Its cognate antigen is unknown. The CDR3 contains 15 residues. V lost 5 bases to trimming and J lost 4 bases; unmatched junction nucleotides: 7. Germline loops: CDR1 SGHAT, CDR2 FQDESV (reference sequence). The data stem from a study of OX40 agonist ivuxolimab in advanced cancers. Overall study: Under the entry rules, prior anti-PD-1, anti-PD-L1 or anti-CTLA-4 therapy was allowed, and approximately 36% had some.

Findings and limits, study-wide: CD8+ T cells averaged more expanded clones than CD4+.

The method was immunoSEQ multiplex PCR; TCRdb's version includes in-frame clones alone and lacks a portion of them. The repertoire has tens of thousands of clones, 84% of them found once; the top ten carry around 0.73%. V usage is TRBV11-1 and J usage is TRBJ2-2, with 7 bases that match TRBD1. Material: CD4+ or CD8+ T cells sorted from blood, obtained in a trial of the OX40 agonist ivuxolimab. This receptor was identified in an adult with an advanced solid tumor such as melanoma, head and neck, liver or kidney cancer. CDR3 in amino acids: CASSRNRGGTGELFF. The CDR3 region has the DNA TGTGCCAGCAGCCGGAACAGGGGTGGCACCGGGGAGCTGTTTTTT.